This TCR beta chain was captured by sequencing in a study of T cell repertoires in cytomegalovirus infection. Study overall: In the study, CMV epitopes included recently identified HLA-C-restricted and well-studied HLA-B-restricted ones. Public TCR beta signatures marked donors with CMV infection and the matching HLA. Study observations and caveats: Based on cumulative public TCR beta family frequency, carriers of CMV plus the relevant HLA were identified. Dominating the ex vivo response were HLA-C-restricted CMV-specific TCR beta clonotypes.

A remark on this clonotype: Its specificity is unknown.

TCRdb reprocessed the reads with MiXCR, giving one entry per CDR3 protein. The sample comprises 650,000 to 900,000 distinct CDR3 sequences, about 29% of which are singletons, and 10% to 15% rests with the top ten. CDR3 size: 14 residues. The germline V gene encodes CDR1 SGHRS and CDR2 YFSETQ. Unmatched junction bases numbered 6, after V lost 4 bases and J lost 5 bases. The TCR was taken from a human donor in good health (CMV status not recorded). Some clones in this sample may be carry-over from other donors' samples. V and J are TRBV5-1 and TRBJ2-1, with 7 bases fitting TRBD2. The specimen comprised cultured CD8+ T cells from PBMCs, sampled from culture after CMV antigen stimulation. CDR3 amino acids: CASSGGGLHNEQFF. CDR3 bases: TGCGCCAGCAGCGGGGGGGGACTACACAATGAGCAGTTCTTC. Combining the CDR3 with reference TRBV5-1 and TRBJ2-1 gives the whole variable domain KAGVTQTPRYLIKTRGQQVTLSCSPISGHRSVSWYQQTPGQGLQFLFEYFSETQRNKGNFPGRFSGRQFSNSRSEMNVSTLELGDSALYLCASSGGGLHNEQFFGPGTRLTVL.